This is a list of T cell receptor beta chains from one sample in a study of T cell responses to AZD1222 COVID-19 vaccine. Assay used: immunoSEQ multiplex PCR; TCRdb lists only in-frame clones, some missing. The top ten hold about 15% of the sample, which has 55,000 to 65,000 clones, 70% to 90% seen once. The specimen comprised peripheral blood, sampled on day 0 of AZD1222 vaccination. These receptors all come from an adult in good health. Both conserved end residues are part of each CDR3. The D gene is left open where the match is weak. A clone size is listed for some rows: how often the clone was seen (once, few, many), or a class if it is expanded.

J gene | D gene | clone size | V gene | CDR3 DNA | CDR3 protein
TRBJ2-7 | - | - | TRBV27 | TGTGCCAGCAGCCACTCCCGCCAGGAGGAGGACTCCTACGAGCAGTACTTC | CASSHSRQEEDSYEQYF
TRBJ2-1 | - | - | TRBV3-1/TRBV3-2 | TGTGCCAGCAGCCAAGGAGGGGGGCCCCAAGAGCAGTTCTTC | CASSQGGGPQEQFF
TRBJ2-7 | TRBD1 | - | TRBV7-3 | TGTGCCAGCAGCTTAACACAGGGGTACGAGCAGTACTTC | CASSLTQGYEQYF
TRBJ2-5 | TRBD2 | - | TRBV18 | TGTGCCAGCTCAGTTCGACTAGCGGAGACCGAGACCCAGTACTTC | CASSVRLAETETQYF
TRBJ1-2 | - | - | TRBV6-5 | TGTGCCAGCATACAGGGACGGGGTAACTATGGCTACACCTTC | CASIQGRGNYGYTF
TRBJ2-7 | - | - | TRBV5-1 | TGCGCCAGCAGCTTGGGAGACAGCCTCTACGAGCAGTACTTC | CASSLGDSLYEQYF
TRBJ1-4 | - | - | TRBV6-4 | TGTGCCAGCAGTGTCTCGTGGGGGACAACTAATGAAAAACTGTTTTTT | CASSVSWGTTNEKLFF
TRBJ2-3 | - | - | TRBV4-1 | TGCGCCAGCAGCCAGCTACACGGTGTTACGCAGTATTTT | CASSQLHGVTQYF
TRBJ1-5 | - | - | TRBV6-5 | TGTGCCAGCAGTCCAGGGGTAGAGCAGCCCCAGCATTTT | CASSPGVEQPQHF
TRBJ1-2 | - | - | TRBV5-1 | TGCGCCAGCAGCTCTACAGGGTTAGGTGGCTACACCTTC | CASSSTGLGGYTF
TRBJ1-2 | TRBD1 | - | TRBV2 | TGTGCCAGCAGTTCCCGGGACAGGCCCACCTTC | CASSSRDRPTF
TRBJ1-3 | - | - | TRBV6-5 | TGTGCCAGCAGGGCCCTCGACAGGTCTGGAAACACCATATATTTT | CASRALDRSGNTIYF
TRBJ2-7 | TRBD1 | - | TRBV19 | TGTGCCAGTAGTATTTCAGGACAGGACGAGCAGTACTTC | CASSISGQDEQYF
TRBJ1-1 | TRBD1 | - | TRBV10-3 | TGTGCCATCAGCCGGGACAGGACCGAGTCTGAAGCTTTCTTT | CAISRDRTESEAFF
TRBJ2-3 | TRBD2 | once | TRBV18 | TGTGCCAGCTCACCGGCGGGGGGTATCACAGATACGCAGTATTTT | CASSPAGGITDTQYF
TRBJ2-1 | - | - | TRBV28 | TGTGCCAGCAGTACAGTGAGCTCCTACAATGAGCAGTTCTTC | CASSTVSSYNEQFF
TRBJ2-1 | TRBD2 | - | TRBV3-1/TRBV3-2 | TGTGCCAGCAGCCAAGATGGCCTAGCGGGGGGGCCAGTGTCGAGGAATGAGCAGTTCTTC | CASSQDGLAGGPVSRNEQFF
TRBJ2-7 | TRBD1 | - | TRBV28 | TGTGCCAGCAGCACATCTACAGGGGCCGTATACGAGCAGTACTTC | CASSTSTGAVYEQYF
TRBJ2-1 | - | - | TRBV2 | TGTGCCAGCAGTGAAGTAGCTCATGAGCAGTTCTTC | CASSEVAHEQFF
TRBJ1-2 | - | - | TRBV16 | TGTGCCAGCAGCCAATCGGACGCTACAGGGATCTACACCTTC | CASSQSDATGIYTF
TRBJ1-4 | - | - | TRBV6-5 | TGTGCCACCGCCCGGGACGGCAATGAAAAACTGTTTTTT | CATARDGNEKLFF
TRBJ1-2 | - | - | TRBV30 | TGTGCCTGGAGTTCCGATAGTAACTATGGCTACACCTTC | CAWSSDSNYGYTF
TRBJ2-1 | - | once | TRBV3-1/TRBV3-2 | TGTGCCAGCAGCCAACGGGTCGAGGGTGAGCAGTTCTTC | CASSQRVEGEQFF
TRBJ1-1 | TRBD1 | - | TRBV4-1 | TGCGCCAGCAGCCAGACAGGGGGGAGGAGGACTGAAGCTTTCTTT | CASSQTGGRRTEAFF
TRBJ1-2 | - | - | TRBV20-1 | TGCAGTGCTAGAGTGCAGGGTGGCTACACCTTC | CSARVQGGYTF
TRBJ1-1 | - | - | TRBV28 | TGTGCCAGCAGTACCCTCCCGGTAGACAGGTTGAACACTGAAGCTTTCTTT | CASSTLPVDRLNTEAFF
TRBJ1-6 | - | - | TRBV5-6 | TGTGCCAGCAGCCTGGGACATTCACCCCTCCACTTT | CASSLGHSPLHF
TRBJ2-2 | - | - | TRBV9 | TGTGCCAGCAGCGTAGCTCCGGAGGCCGGGGAGCTGTTTTTT | CASSVAPEAGELFF
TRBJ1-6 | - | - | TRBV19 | TGTGCCAGTAGTATAGAGGGGGCGAGGGATTCACCCCTCCACTTT | CASSIEGARDSPLHF
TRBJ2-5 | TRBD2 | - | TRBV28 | TGTGCCAGCAGGTCCGGGGGGAAAGAGACCCAGTACTTC | CASRSGGKETQYF
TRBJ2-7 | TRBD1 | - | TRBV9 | TGTGCCAGCAGCGCCCCCCGGGACAGGAAGAGGCACGAGCAGTACTTC | CASSAPRDRKRHEQYF
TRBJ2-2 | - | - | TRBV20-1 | TGCGGGGGACACGACACCGGGGAGCTGTTTTTT | CGGHDTGELFF
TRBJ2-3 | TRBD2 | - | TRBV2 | TGTGCCAGCAGTAAAATGGGGGGGACGACGGTGACGACGGATACGCAGTATTTT | CASSKMGGTTVTTDTQYF
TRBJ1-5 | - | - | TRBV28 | TGTGCCACAAGAGCCACCCTTTATAGCAATCAGCCCCAGCATTTT | CATRATLYSNQPQHF
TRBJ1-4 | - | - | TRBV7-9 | TGTGCCAGCAGCTTCTGGCAGGGAAATGGTATGGGAGAAAAACTGTTTTTT | CASSFWQGNGMGEKLFF
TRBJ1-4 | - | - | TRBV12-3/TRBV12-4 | TGTGCCAGCAGACCCGGCAGGGTTGAAAAACTGTTTTTT | CASRPGRVEKLFF
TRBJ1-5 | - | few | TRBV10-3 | TGTGCCATCAGTGAGTCGTTTGGGACCGCACATCAGCCCCAGCATTTT | CAISESFGTAHQPQHF
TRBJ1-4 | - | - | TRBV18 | TGTGCCAGCTCACCGGAGGGGTGGCGAAATGAAAAACTGTTTTTT | CASSPEGWRNEKLFF
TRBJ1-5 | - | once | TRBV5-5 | TGTGCCAGCAGCGTTGGGGGCAATCAGCCCCAGCATTTT | CASSVGGNQPQHF
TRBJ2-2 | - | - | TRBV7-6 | TGTGCCAGCAGCCCCCTAAGGGCCCGGGAGACCGGGGAGCTGTTTTTT | CASSPLRARETGELFF
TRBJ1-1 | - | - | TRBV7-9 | TGTGCCAGCAGCTTACTACAGGGAGCTTCGTTCGCTTTCTTT | CASSLLQGASFAFF
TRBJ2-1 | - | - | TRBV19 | TGTGCCAGTAGTATACGCCCAGGGGGGGTATCCTACAATGAGCAGTTCTTC | CASSIRPGGVSYNEQFF
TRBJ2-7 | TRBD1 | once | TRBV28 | TGTGCCAGCAGTTTATACGGCAGGGGGCGTTACGAGCAGTACTTC | CASSLYGRGRYEQYF
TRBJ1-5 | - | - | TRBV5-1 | TGCGCCAGCCCTTCGACAGTTCTAAATAGCAATCAGCCCCAGCATTTT | CASPSTVLNSNQPQHF
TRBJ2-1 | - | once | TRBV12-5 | TGTGCTAGTGGTTTCGGAGGGGACAATGAGCAGTTCTTC | CASGFGGDNEQFF
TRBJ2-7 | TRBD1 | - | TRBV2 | TGTGCCAGCACTTCACTTCCGGGACAGGGATCCGGCGAGCAGTACTTC | CASTSLPGQGSGEQYF
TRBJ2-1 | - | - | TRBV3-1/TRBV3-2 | TGTGCCAGCAGCCAAGTTTACAATGAGGGTAATCGTTCCAATGAGCAGTTCTTC | CASSQVYNEGNRSNEQFF
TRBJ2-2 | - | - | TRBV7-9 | TGTGCCAGCAGCTTACGAGCCTACACCGGGGAGCTGTTTTTT | CASSLRAYTGELFF
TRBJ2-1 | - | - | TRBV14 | TGTGCCAGCAGCCGAGGGGTCTCAGGACGTAATGAGCAGTTCTTC | CASSRGVSGRNEQFF
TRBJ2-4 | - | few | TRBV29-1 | TGCAGCGTTGAGGAACCACGGGGAAACATTCAGTACTTC | CSVEEPRGNIQYF
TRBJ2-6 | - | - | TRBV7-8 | TGTGCCAGCAGCACACAGGGAGCTGGGGCCAACGTCCTGACTTTC | CASSTQGAGANVLTF